This TCR beta chain was profiled in a study of T cell repertoires in cytomegalovirus infection. In the study overall: TCR beta signatures that were public indicated CMV infection and matching HLA type. Study results and caveats: Summed frequency of shared TCR beta families picked out CMV carriers who also had the relevant HLA. Predominance within the ex vivo response was attributable to HLA-C-restricted CMV-specific TCR beta clonotypes.

In germline, CDR1 is LNHDA, CDR2 SQIVND (reference sequence). The CDR3 has 14 residues. V was cut by 3 bases and J by 2 bases, with 8 bases left in between. Via MiXCR, TCRdb re-called the reads, giving one row per CDR3 protein. This table holds roughly 150,000 distinct CDR3 sequences, about 25% found once. As concerns this clonotype: What it recognizes is unknown.

The V and J genes are TRBV19 and TRBJ2-1; D gene unclear. The sample taken for sequencing was PBMCs. This sequence was found in a human donor in good health (CMV status not recorded). Some clones in this sample may be carry-over from other donors' samples. The CDR3 nucleotides read TGTGCCAGTAGTATTTCGGACGCCTACAATGAGCAGTTCTTC. This sequence encodes CASSISDAYNEQFF.